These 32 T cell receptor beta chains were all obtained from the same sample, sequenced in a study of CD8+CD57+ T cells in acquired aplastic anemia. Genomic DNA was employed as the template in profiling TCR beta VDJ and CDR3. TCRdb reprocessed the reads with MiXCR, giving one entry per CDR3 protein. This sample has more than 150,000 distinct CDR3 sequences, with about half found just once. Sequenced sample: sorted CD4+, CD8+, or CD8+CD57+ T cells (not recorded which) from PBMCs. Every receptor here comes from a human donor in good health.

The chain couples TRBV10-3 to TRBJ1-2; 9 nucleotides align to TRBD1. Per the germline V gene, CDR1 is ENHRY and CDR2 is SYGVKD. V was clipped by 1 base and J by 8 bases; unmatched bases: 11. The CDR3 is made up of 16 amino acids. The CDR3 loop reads CAISELGTGTSGGYTF. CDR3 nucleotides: TGTGCCATCAGTGAGTTGGGGACAGGGACTTCGGGAGGCTACACCTTC.

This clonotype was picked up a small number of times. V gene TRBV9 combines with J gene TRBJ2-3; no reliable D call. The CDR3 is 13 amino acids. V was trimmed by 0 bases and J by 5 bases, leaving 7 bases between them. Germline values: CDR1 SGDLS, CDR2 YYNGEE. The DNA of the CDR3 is TGTGCCAGCAGCGTAGCCCTCTTAGATACGCAGTATTTT. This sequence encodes CASSVALLDTQYF.

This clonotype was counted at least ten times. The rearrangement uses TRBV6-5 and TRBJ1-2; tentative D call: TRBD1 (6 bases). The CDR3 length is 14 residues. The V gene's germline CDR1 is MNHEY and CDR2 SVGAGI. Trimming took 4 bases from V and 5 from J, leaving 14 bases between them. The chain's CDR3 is CASSSRGQIYGYTF. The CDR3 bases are TGTGCCAGCAGTTCCCGGGGACAAATTTATGGCTACACCTTC.

CDR3 sequence (DNA): TGTGCCAGCAGCCGGACAGGGGGTGGCTACACCTTC. It translates to CASSRTGGGYTF. The chain has TRBV5-6 and TRBJ1-2; 10 bases match TRBD1. After removal of 4 bases from V and 7 bases from J, the junction contained 1 base not matched to a gene. The CDR3 length is 12 residues. Germline-derived CDR1 and CDR2 are SGHDT and YYEEEE.

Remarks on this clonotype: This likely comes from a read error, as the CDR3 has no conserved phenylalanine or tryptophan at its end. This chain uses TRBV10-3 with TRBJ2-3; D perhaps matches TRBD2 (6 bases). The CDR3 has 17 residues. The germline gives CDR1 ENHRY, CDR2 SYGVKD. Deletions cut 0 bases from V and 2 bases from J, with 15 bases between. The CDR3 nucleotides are TGTGCCATCAGTGAGTCACCGGCGGGGCCAGACACAGATACGCAGTATCTT. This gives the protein CAISESPAGPDTDTQYL.

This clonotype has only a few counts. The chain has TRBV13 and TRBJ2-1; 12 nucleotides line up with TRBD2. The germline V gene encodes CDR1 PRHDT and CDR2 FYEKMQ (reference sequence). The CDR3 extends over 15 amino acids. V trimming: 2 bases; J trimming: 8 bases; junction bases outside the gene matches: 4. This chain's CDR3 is CASSLRLAGVHEQFF. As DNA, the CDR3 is TGTGCCAGCAGCTTACGACTAGCGGGAGTCCATGAGCAGTTCTTC.

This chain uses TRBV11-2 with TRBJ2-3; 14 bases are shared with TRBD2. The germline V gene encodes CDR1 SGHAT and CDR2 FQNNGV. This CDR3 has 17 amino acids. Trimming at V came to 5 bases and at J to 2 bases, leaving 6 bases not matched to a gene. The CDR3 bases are TGTGCCAGCAGCCCTGGGACTAGCGGGGGTTTCACAGATACGCAGTATTTT. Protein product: CASSPGTSGGFTDTQYF. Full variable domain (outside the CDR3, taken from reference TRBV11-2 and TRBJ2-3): EAGVAQSPRYKIIEKRQSVAFWCNPISGHATLYWYQQILGQGPKLLIQFQNNGVVDDSQLPKDRFSAERLKGVDSTLKIQPAKLEDSAVYLCASSPGTSGGFTDTQYFGPGTRLTVL.

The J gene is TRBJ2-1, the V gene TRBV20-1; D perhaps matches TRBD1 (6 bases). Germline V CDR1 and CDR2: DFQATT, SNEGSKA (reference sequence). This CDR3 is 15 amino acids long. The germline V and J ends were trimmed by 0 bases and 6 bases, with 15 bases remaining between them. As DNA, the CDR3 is TGCAGTGCTAGAGATCTCCCAGGGGAGAGCAATGAGCAGTTCTTC. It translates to CSARDLPGESNEQFF.

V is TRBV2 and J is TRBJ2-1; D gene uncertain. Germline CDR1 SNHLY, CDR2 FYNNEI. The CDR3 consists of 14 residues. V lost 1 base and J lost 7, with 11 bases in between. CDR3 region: CASSEGPLRNEQFF. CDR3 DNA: TGTGCCAGCAGTGAAGGTCCCCTGAGGAATGAGCAGTTCTTC.

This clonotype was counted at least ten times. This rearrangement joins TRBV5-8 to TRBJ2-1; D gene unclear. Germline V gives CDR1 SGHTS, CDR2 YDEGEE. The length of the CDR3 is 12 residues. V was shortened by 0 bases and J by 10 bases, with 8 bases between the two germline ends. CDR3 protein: CASSLDWTEQFF. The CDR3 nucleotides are TGTGCCAGCAGCTTGGATTGGACGGAGCAGTTCTTC.

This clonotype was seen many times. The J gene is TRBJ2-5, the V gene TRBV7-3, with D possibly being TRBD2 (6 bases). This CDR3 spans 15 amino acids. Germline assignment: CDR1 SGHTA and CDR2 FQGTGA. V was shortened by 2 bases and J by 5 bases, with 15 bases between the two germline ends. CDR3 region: CASSLGGAGIETQYF. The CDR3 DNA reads TGTGCCAGCAGCTTAGGCGGGGCAGGGATTGAGACCCAGTACTTC.

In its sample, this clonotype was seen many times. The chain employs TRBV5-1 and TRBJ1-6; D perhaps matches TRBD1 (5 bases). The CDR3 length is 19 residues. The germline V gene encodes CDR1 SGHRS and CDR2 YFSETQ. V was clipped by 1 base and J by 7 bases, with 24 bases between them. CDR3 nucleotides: TGCGCCAGCAGCTTGTTCGGGGGTCAAGGAACCCCTCAAAATTCACCCCTCCACTTT. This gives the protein CASSLFGGQGTPQNSPLHF.

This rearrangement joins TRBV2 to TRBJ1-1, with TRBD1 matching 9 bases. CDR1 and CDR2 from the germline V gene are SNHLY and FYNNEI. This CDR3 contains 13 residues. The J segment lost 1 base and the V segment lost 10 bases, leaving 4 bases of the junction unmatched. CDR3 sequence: CATMTGGNTEAFF. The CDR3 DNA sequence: TGTGCCACCATGACAGGGGGGAACACTGAAGCTTTCTTT.

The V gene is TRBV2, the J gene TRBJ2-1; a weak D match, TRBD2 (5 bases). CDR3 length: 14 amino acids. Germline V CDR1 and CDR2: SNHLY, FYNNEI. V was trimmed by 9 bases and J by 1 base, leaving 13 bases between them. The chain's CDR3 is CASRGLESYNEQFF. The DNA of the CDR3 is TGTGCCAGTAGAGGGCTAGAGTCCTACAATGAGCAGTTCTTC.

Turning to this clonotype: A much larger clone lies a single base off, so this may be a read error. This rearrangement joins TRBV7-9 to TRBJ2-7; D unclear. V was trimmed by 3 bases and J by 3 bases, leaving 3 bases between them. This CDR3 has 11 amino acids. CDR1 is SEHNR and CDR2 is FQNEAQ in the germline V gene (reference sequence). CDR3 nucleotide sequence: TGTGCCAGCAGCTTCGACTACGAGCAGTACTTC. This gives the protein CASSFDYEQYF. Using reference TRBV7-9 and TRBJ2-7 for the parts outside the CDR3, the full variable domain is DTGVSQNPRHKITKRGQNVTFRCDPISEHNRLYWYRQTLGQGPEFLTYFQNEAQLEKSRLLSDRFSAERPKGSFSTLEIQRTEQGDSAMYLCASSFDYEQYFGPGTRLTVT.

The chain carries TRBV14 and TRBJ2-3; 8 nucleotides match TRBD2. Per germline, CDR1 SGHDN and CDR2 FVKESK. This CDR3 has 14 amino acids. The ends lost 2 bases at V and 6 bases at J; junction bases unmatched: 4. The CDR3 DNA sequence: TGTGCCAGCAGCCAACTGAGCGGGGGTGATACGCAGTATTTT. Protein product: CASSQLSGGDTQYF. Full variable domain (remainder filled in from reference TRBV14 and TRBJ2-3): EAGVTQFPSHSVIEKGQTVTLRCDPISGHDNLYWYRRVMGKEIKFLLHFVKESKQDESGMPNNRFLAERTGGTYSTLKVQPAELEDSGVYFCASSQLSGGDTQYFGPGTRLTVL.

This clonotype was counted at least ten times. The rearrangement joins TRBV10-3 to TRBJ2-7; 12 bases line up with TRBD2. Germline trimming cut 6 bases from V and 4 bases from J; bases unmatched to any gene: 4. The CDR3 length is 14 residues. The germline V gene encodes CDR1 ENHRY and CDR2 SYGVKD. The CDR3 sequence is CAIRTSGSAYEQYF. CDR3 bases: TGTGCCATCAGGACTAGCGGGAGTGCGTACGAGCAGTACTTC.

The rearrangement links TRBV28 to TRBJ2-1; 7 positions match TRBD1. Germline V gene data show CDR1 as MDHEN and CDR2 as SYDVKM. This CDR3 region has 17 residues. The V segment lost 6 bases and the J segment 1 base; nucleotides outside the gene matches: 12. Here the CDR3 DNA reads TGTGCCAGCAGGACCCGGGACAGTAGACGTTCCTACAATGAGCAGTTCTTC. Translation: CASRTRDSRRSYNEQFF.

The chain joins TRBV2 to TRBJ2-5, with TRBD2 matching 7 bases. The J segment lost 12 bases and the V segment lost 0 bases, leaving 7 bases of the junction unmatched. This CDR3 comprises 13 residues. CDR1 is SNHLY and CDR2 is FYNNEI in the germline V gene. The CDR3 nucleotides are TGTGCCAGCAGTGAAGCCAGCGGGAACCCAAAGTACTTC. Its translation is CASSEASGNPKYF.

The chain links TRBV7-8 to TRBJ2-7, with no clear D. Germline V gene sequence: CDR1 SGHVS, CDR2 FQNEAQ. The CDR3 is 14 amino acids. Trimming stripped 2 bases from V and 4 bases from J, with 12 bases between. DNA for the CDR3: TGTGCCAGCAGCTTAATGGGTTCTGGGTACGAGCAGTACTTC. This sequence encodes CASSLMGSGYEQYF.

The CDR3 region has the DNA TGTGCCAGCAGCATAGTCGGACAGGGAGAATATGGCTACACCTTC. It specifies CASSIVGQGEYGYTF. The rearrangement uses TRBV7-8 and TRBJ1-2, with 8 positions matching TRBD1. Germline V gene lookup returns CDR1 SGHVS and CDR2 FQNEAQ. Trimming cost V 5 bases and J 5 bases; bases outside gene matches: 10. The CDR3 runs to 15 residues.

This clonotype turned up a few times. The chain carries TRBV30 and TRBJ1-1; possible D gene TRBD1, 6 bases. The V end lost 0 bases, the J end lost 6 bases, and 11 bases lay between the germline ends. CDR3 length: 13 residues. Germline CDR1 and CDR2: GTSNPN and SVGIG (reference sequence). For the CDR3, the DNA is TGTGCCTGGAGTGTACAGGGATGGGCTGAAGCTTTCTTT. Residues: CAWSVQGWAEAFF.

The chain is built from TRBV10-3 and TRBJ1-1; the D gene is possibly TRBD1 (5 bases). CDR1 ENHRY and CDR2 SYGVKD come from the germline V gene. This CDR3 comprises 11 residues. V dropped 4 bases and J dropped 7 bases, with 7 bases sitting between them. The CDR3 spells CAISAGYEAFF. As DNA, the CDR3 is TGTGCCATCAGTGCAGGGTATGAAGCTTTCTTT.

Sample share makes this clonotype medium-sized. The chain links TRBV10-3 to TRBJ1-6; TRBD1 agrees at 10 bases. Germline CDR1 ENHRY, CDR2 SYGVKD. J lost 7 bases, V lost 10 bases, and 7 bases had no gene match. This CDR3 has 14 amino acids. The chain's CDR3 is CATRGDRGNSPLHF. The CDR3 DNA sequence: TGTGCCACGCGGGGGGACAGGGGAAATTCACCCCTCCACTTT.

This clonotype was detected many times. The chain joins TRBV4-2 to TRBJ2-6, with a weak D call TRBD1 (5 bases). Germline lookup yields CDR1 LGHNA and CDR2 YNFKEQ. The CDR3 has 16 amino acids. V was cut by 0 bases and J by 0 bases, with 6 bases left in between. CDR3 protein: CASSQDQGSGANVLTF. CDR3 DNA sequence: TGTGCCAGCAGCCAAGATCAGGGCTCTGGGGCCAACGTCCTGACTTTC.

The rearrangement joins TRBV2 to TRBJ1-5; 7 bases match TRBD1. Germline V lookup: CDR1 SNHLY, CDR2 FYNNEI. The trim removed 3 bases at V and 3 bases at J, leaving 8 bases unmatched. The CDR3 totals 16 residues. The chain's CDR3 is CASSEGTTGNNQPQHF. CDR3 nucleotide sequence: TGTGCCAGCAGTGAGGGTACGACAGGGAACAATCAGCCCCAGCATTTT.

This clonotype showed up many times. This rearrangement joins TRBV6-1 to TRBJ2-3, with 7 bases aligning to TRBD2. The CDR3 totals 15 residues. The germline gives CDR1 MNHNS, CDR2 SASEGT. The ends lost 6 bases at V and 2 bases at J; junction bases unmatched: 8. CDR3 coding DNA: TGTGCCAGCAGACGATGGGACTATACCACAGATACGCAGTATTTT. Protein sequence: CASRRWDYTTDTQYF.

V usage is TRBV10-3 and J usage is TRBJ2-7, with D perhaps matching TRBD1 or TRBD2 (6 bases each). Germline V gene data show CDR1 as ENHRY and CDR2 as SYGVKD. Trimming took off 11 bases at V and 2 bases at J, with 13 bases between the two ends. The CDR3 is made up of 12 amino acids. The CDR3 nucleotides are TGTGCCGCCCAGGGGAGGCCCTACGAGCAGTACTTC. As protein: CAAQGRPYEQYF.

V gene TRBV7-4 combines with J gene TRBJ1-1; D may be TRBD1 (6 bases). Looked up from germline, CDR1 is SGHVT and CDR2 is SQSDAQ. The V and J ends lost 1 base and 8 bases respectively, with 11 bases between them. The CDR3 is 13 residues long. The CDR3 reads CASSLGVDREAFF. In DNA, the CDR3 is TGTGCCAGCAGCTTAGGAGTAGACAGGGAAGCTTTCTTT.

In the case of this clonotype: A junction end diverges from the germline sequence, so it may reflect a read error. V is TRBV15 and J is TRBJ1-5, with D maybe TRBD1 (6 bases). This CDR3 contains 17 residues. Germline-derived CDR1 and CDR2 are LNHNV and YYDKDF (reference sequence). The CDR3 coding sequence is TGTGCCACTGCAACGGACAGACCTCAAAGAAGCAATCAGCCCAAGCATTTT. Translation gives CATATDRPQRSNQPKHF.

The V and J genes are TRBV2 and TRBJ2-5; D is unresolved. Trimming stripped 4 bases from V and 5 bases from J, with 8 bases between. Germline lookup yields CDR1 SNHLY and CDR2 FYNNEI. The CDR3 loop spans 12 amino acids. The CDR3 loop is CASSVGPETQYF. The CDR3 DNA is TGTGCCAGCAGTGTCGGTCCTGAGACCCAGTACTTC.

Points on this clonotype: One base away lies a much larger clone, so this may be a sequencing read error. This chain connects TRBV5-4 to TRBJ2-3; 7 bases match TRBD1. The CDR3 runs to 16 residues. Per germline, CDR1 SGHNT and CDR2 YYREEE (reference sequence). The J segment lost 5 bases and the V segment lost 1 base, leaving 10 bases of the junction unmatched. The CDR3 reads CASSLFPEGGIDTQYF. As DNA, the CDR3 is TGTGCCAGCAGCTTGTTTCCGGAAGGGGGCATAGATACGCAGTATTTT.